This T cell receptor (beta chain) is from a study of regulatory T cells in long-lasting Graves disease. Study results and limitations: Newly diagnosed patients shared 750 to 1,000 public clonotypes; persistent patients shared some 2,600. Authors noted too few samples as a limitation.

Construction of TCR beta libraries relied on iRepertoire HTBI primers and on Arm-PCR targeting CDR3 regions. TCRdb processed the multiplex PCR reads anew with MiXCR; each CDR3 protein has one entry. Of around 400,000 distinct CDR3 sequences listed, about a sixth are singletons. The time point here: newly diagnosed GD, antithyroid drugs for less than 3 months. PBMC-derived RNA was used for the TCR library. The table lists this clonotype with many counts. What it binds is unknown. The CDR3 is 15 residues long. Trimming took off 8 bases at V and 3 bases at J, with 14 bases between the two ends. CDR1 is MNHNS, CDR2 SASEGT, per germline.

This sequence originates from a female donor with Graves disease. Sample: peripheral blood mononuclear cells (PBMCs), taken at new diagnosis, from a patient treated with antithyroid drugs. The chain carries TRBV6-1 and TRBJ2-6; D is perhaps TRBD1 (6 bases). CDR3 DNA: TGTGCCAGCGGACACCCGGACAGTGGGGCCAACGTCCTGACTTTC. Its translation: CASGHPDSGANVLTF.